Below, one T cell receptor beta chain is given with its context. The antigen remains unidentified. The germline V gene encodes CDR1 MNHNS and CDR2 SASEGT. This CDR3 has 17 amino acids. With V trimmed by 6 bases and J by 8 bases, 17 bases remained unmatched. This specimen belongs to a study of response to subunit inactivated influenza vaccine. Broader study findings: That few new T cells are recruited by each seasonal influenza vaccination was the authors' suggestion.

TCRdb reanalysed the RT-PCR reads using MiXCR and keeps one entry per CDR3 protein. This table holds some 500,000 distinct CDR3 sequences, 10% to 15% found once. This clonotype was obtained from a middle-aged man who received an inactivated influenza vaccine. The rearrangement uses TRBV6-1 and TRBJ2-1; 9 nucleotides line up with TRBD2. Sequences were derived from PBMCs from blood, sampled more than 35 days after vaccination. CDR3 loop: CASRPSLGAGGQHEQFF. CDR3 sequence (DNA): TGTGCCAGCAGGCCCTCCCTCGGTGCGGGGGGGCAGCATGAGCAGTTCTTC.